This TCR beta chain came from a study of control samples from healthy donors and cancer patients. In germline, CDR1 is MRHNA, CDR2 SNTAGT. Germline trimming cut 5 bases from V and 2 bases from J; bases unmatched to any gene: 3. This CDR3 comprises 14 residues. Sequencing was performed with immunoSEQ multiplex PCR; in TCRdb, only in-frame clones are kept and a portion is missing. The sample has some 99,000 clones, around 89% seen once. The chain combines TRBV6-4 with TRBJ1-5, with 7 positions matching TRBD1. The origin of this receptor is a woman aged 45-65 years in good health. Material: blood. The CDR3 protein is CASSNQGGNQPQHF. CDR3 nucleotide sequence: TGTGCCAGCAGTAACCAGGGGGGCAATCAGCCCCAGCATTTT.